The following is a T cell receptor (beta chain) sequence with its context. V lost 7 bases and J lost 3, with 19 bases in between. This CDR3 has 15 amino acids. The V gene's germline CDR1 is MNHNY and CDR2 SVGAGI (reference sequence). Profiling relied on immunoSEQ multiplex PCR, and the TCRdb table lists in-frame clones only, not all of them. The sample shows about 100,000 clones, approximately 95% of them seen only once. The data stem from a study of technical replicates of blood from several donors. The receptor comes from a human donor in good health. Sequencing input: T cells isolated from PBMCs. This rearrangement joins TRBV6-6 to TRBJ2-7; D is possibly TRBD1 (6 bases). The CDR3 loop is CASTVRRTGNYEQYF. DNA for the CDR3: TGTGCCAGCACCGTTAGAAGAACAGGGAACTACGAGCAGTACTTC.